This T cell receptor beta chain originates from a study of T cells in Graves' hyperthyroidism and ophthalmopathy. Notes on the study in general: Blood also carried most thyroid clonotypes expanded above 0.001. The model identified upcoming ophthalmopathy a median approximately six months ahead of onset.

Absent ophthalmopathy progression within 18 months defined stable Graves' hyperthyroidism. Exclusion of a patient resulted from uncontrolled infection, other autoimmune disease, pregnancy or lactation. A remark on this clonotype: The antigen is undetermined.

V lost 6 bases to trimming and J lost 1 base, with 9 bases between them. Germline V gene data show CDR1 as MNHEY and CDR2 as SMNVEV (reference sequence). The CDR3 is 14 amino acids. Researchers took RNA transcripts and amplified the TCR beta CDR3 regions from them. A set of HTBI primers served as the primers for a first-round RT-PCR of the TCR CDR3. Via MiXCR, TCRdb re-called the multiplex PCR reads, giving one row per CDR3 protein. The sample consists of around 690,000 distinct CDR3 sequences, around 16% of them appearing once. This chain links TRBV27 with TRBJ2-2, with D possibly TRBD1 on 5 matching bases. Sequencing was carried out using blood. This TCR came from a man aged 50 to 59 with Graves' hyperthyroidism. CDR3 loop: CASRSRENTGELFF. CDR3 coding DNA: TGTGCCAGCAGATCCAGGGAGAACACCGGGGAGCTGTTTTTT.